This T cell receptor beta chain was recorded in a study of cytomegalovirus exposure and HLA in healthy donors. Researchers ran the PCR with 60 Vbeta and 13 Jbeta primers. Some clones are missing from TCRdb's copy, which holds only in-frame ones; the method was immunoSEQ multiplex PCR. The profile shows fewer than 250,000 clones, more than 75% of them singletons. The germline V gene encodes CDR1 MNHEY and CDR2 SVGAGI. V lost 2 bases and J lost 4, with 8 bases in between. The CDR3 consists of 13 residues. The chain employs TRBV6-5 and TRBJ1-2, with a weak D call TRBD1 (6 bases). The TCR was taken from a human donor in good health. The sequenced material came from PBMCs. The CDR3 bases are TGTGCCAGCAGTTACGGGGGGGCCTATGGCTACACCTTC. It encodes CASSYGGAYGYTF.